The clone carrying this TCR beta chain came up a few times. Its antigen is undetermined. This sample is part of a study of T-cell memory formation after mild COVID-19. The germline gives CDR1 SGDLS, CDR2 YYNGEE. Trimming removed 3 bases at V and 4 bases at J, with 18 bases between. The CDR3 loop spans 16 amino acids. General study results and limits: Detection of some responders pre-infection suggested pre-existing cross-reactive memory T cells participated. CD4/CD8 balance held among clones contracting day 15 to 85, and later expanders leaned CD4+. Researchers report contracting CD4+ clones mostly in CM and EM, with CD8+ clones in EMRA.

Sample barcodes and UMIs were carried by the TCR alpha and TCR beta cDNA libraries that 5'RACE generated with constant-segment primers. MiXCR, applied by TCRdb to the 5' RACE reads, yields one record per CDR3 protein. Here the sample spans about 360,000 distinct CDR3 sequences, approximately 15% being singletons. This chain uses TRBV9 with TRBJ2-3; D may be TRBD1 (6 bases). The specimen was PBMCs or a T cell subset sorted from them (not recorded which). This clonotype was obtained from a man aged 18-30 years who had mild COVID-19 (a few samples of this study predate the infection). Cell type and time point are not known. DNA for the CDR3: TGTGCCAGCAGCGGACCACAGGGTTCCTTTGCAGATACGCAGTATTTT. This gives the protein CASSGPQGSFADTQYF.